The 31 T cell receptor beta chains below all came from one sample that was sequenced in a study of T cell repertoires in cytomegalovirus infection. TCRdb fed the reads into MiXCR, producing one record per CDR3 protein. The sample holds nearly 700,000 distinct CDR3 sequences, roughly a third seen once. For these receptors, no antigen is known. This sample comprised cultured PBMCs, obtained from culture after CMV antigen stimulation. These receptors were obtained from a human donor in good health (CMV status not recorded). Some clones in this sample may be carry-over from other donors' samples.

The CDR3 sequence is CASSLYPGVGEQYF. As DNA, the CDR3 is TGTGCCAGCAGCTTATATCCGGGTGTGGGGGAGCAGTACTTC. The genes are TRBV7-6 and TRBJ2-7, with unresolved D. Germline-derived CDR1 and CDR2 are SGHVS and FNYEAQ. The V and J ends lost 2 bases and 7 bases respectively, with 15 bases between them. The CDR3 covers 14 residues.

The chain has TRBV7-8 and TRBJ2-7; no firm D call. The CDR3 consists of 14 residues. V dropped 4 bases and J dropped 2 bases, with 12 bases sitting between them. Looked up from germline, CDR1 is SGHVS and CDR2 is FQNEAQ. CDR3 sequence (DNA): TGTGCCAGCAGCTCCAGAGGAATCCCCTACGAGCAGTACTTC. It encodes CASSSRGIPYEQYF.

This clonotype showed up many times. V usage is TRBV7-2 and J usage is TRBJ1-3; D is ambiguous. The CDR3 is 14 residues long. In germline, CDR1 is SGHTA, CDR2 FQGNSA. The ends were cut back, 2 bases at V and 4 bases at J, with 9 bases in the middle. CDR3 in DNA: TGTGCCAGCAGCTTATCCGGATTCGGAAACACCATATATTTT. Translated: CASSLSGFGNTIYF.

CDR3 protein: CSALVPGLGNNEQFF. CDR3 coding DNA: TGCAGTGCTCTTGTACCGGGACTAGGTAACAATGAGCAGTTCTTC. This chain uses TRBV20-1 with TRBJ2-1; 8 bases fit TRBD2. Looked up from germline, CDR1 is DFQATT and CDR2 is SNEGSKA (reference sequence). The CDR3 spans 15 residues. V dropped 5 bases and J dropped 5; count of bases not matched to a gene: 11.

This clonotype was counted between two and nine times. The chain has TRBV28 and TRBJ1-6; D may be TRBD1 (5 bases). Trimming removed 6 bases at V and 6 bases at J, with 12 bases between. Germline V CDR1 and CDR2: MDHEN, SYDVKM. The CDR3 runs 14 residues. Here the CDR3 reads CASSHRRSNSPLHF. The DNA for the CDR3 is TGTGCCAGCAGCCACAGGAGGAGTAATTCACCCCTCCACTTT.

This clonotype was detected only a few times. As DNA, the CDR3 is TGTGCCAGCCGCCCCGACAGTGGATATGGCTACACCTTC. The encoded protein is CASRPDSGYGYTF. V is TRBV7-2 and J is TRBJ1-2; a possible D gene is TRBD1 (5 bases). The CDR3 sequence is 13 residues long. The V end lost 8 bases, the J end lost 5 bases, and 15 bases lay between the germline ends. In germline, CDR1 is SGHTA, CDR2 FQGNSA.

V gene TRBV16 combines with J gene TRBJ1-3; D remains unclear. V was trimmed by 2 bases and J by 0 bases, leaving 11 bases between them. The germline gives CDR1 KGHSY, CDR2 FQNENV. The CDR3 runs to 16 residues. The DNA of the CDR3 is TGTGCCAGCAGCCAACTCGATAGTATCTCTGGAAACACCATATATTTT. It encodes CASSQLDSISGNTIYF.

This clonotype was counted once. Here the CDR3 reads CASSHSDRSYEQYF. CDR3 nucleotide sequence: TGTGCCAGCTCACACTCGGACAGATCCTACGAGCAGTACTTC. V usage is TRBV18 and J usage is TRBJ2-7, with D possibly TRBD1 on 6 matching bases. There are 14 residues in the CDR3. The V end lost 4 bases, the J end lost 1 base, and 11 bases lay between the germline ends. The germline gives CDR1 KGHSH, CDR2 LQKENI.

The chain couples TRBV7-2 to TRBJ2-1; perhaps TRBD2 as D (6 bases). V was shortened by 0 bases and J by 8 bases, with 11 bases between the two germline ends. This CDR3 has 14 residues. CDR1 is SGHTA and CDR2 is FQGNSA in the germline V gene. DNA of the CDR3: TGTGCCAGCAGCTTAGCCCTGGGAGGCGATGAGCAGTTCTTC. Protein: CASSLALGGDEQFF.

This chain uses TRBV6-2 or TRBV6-3 with TRBJ1-1; 7 bases align to TRBD1. V trimming: 0 bases; J trimming: 4 bases; junction bases outside the gene matches: 14. Germline V gene sequence: CDR1 MNHEY, CDR2 SVGEGT. The CDR3 is 18 amino acids. CDR3 in amino acids: CASSYSIRTQGGVTEAFF. In DNA form, the CDR3 reads TGTGCCAGCAGTTACTCCATACGAACGCAGGGGGGTGTCACTGAAGCTTTCTTT.

This clonotype was found many times. The chain links TRBV6-1 to TRBJ2-1, with 14 positions matching TRBD2. The CDR3 spans 20 residues. With 6 bases clipped from V and 2 bases from J, the junction kept 15 bases outside the gene matches. Looked up from germline, CDR1 is MNHNS and CDR2 is SASEGT. CDR3 in amino acids: CASSDLIGTSGRIAYNEQFF. The CDR3 bases are TGTGCCAGCAGCGACCTCATAGGGACTAGCGGGAGAATCGCCTACAATGAGCAGTTCTTC.

This clonotype was seen a handful of times. This chain links TRBV6-2 or TRBV6-3 with TRBJ2-5; no firm D call. The CDR3 is 18 residues long. Germline V CDR1 and CDR2: MNHEY, SVGEGT. V lost 0 bases and J 4 bases, leaving 21 bases between the germline ends. The CDR3 sequence is CASSYSADFTVLGETQYF. CDR3 nucleotides: TGTGCCAGCAGTTACTCGGCCGACTTCACAGTTTTGGGAGAGACCCAGTACTTC.

This clonotype was detected many times. V gene TRBV7-2 combines with J gene TRBJ2-3, with 8 bases fitting TRBD1. Germline V lookup: CDR1 SGHTA, CDR2 FQGNSA. V was pared by 5 bases and J by 5 bases, with 6 bases of the junction left unmatched. The CDR3 has 14 residues. The CDR3 DNA reads as TGTGCCAGCAGCCCGACAGGGGTTGGAGATACGCAGTATTTT. As protein: CASSPTGVGDTQYF. Variable domain in full (rest from reference TRBV7-2 and TRBJ2-3): GAGVSQSPSNKVTEKGKDVELRCDPISGHTALYWYRQSLGQGLEFLIYFQGNSAPDKSGLPSDRFSAERTGGSVSTLTIQRTQQEDSAVYLCASSPTGVGDTQYFGPGTRLTVL.

This chain joins TRBV5-6 and TRBJ2-7; D not certain. The V end lost 0 bases, the J end lost 6 bases, and 16 bases lay between the germline ends. The CDR3 is 15 residues long. Germline V lookup: CDR1 SGHDT, CDR2 YYEEEE. CDR3 bases: TGTGCCAGCAGCTTGGAGGGCCCCGCTGGGTCCGAGCAGTACTTC. Translating gives CASSLEGPAGSEQYF.

This clonotype turned up a few times. The chain combines TRBV27 with TRBJ1-6; D uncertain. The ends were cut back, 8 bases at V and 9 bases at J, with 11 bases in the middle. Germline lookup yields CDR1 MNHEY and CDR2 SMNVEV (reference sequence). This CDR3 has 12 residues. The CDR3 loop reads CASSPLGSPLHF. The CDR3 DNA reads TGTGCCAGCTCCCCATTAGGTTCACCCCTCCACTTT.

The chain carries TRBV11-2 and TRBJ2-5; 8 bases align to TRBD1. Germline trimming cut 1 base from V and 4 bases from J; bases unmatched to any gene: 5. The CDR3 contains 15 residues. Germline V gene sequence: CDR1 SGHAT, CDR2 FQNNGV. For the CDR3, the DNA is TGTGCCAGCAGCTTAGGGACAGGGAAGATAGAGACCCAGTACTTC. This gives the protein CASSLGTGKIETQYF.

Regarding this clonotype: The germline gene is not matched at one end of the junction; a read error may be the cause. This chain links TRBV5-3 with TRBJ2-7, with no clear D. TRBV5-3 is filed as an ORF, its function uncertain. This CDR3 has 14 amino acids. The CDR3 region has the DNA TGTGCCAGCAGCTTGGTATACACCCCCTACGAGCAGTACTTC. Its protein is CASSLVYTPYEQYF.

The chain employs TRBV6-6 and TRBJ2-3; a possible D gene is TRBD2 (5 bases). The ends were cut back, 7 bases at V and 6 bases at J, with 20 bases in the middle. CDR3 size: 15 residues. Germline V gene data show CDR1 as MNHNY and CDR2 as SVGAGI (reference sequence). CDR3 sequence reads: CASNRGALALDTQYF. The CDR3 nucleotides are TGTGCCAGCAACAGAGGCGCTCTAGCTTTGGATACGCAGTATTTT.

In its sample, this clonotype was seen a few times. The V gene is TRBV27, the J gene TRBJ2-3; TRBD2 agrees at 9 bases. V shed 6 bases, J shed 1 base, and the junction held 2 bases outside the gene matches. Germline loops: CDR1 MNHEY, CDR2 SMNVEV (reference sequence). This CDR3 has 14 residues. CDR3 in DNA: TGTGCCAGCAGAGGACTAGCGCGCACAGATACGCAGTATTTT. It translates to CASRGLARTDTQYF.

V gene TRBV2 combines with J gene TRBJ1-1; D is undetermined. The CDR3 length is 13 residues. V lost 6 bases and J 0 bases, leaving 8 bases between the germline ends. Germline V CDR1 and CDR2: SNHLY, FYNNEI. DNA of the CDR3: TGTGCCAGCAGGCCCACTATGAACACTGAAGCTTTCTTT. This gives the protein CASRPTMNTEAFF.

This chain links TRBV12-3 or TRBV12-4 with TRBJ1-5; tentative D call: TRBD1 (5 bases). V was shortened by 6 bases and J by 4 bases, with 10 bases between the two germline ends. The CDR3 length is 13 residues. CDR3 DNA sequence: TGTGCCAGCAGCCAGGGAACGAATCAGCCCCAGCATTTT. Translated, it gives CASSQGTNQPQHF.

The chain is built from TRBV7-9 and TRBJ1-1; 9 nucleotides agree with TRBD1. There are 15 residues in the CDR3. The ends lost 5 bases at V and 5 bases at J; junction bases unmatched: 9. Germline CDR1 and CDR2: SEHNR and FQNEAQ (reference sequence). CDR3 in DNA: TGTGCCAGCAGCACAAAACAGGGGGCGAGGACTGAAGCTTTCTTT. Encoded protein: CASSTKQGARTEAFF.

The chain is built from TRBV7-9 and TRBJ1-4; 8 nucleotides align to TRBD1. From germline, CDR1 is SEHNR and CDR2 FQNEAQ (reference sequence). This CDR3 spans 16 amino acids. V shed 2 bases, J shed 4 bases, and the junction held 6 bases outside the gene matches. For the CDR3, the DNA is TGTGCCAGCAGCTTAAAGGGGGACAGGATTAATGAAAAACTGTTTTTT. Its translation: CASSLKGDRINEKLFF.

This clonotype was seen at least ten times. The chain joins TRBV7-2 to TRBJ2-5; TRBD2 matches 13 bases. The CDR3 contains 17 residues. Trimming at V came to 2 bases and at J to 4 bases, leaving 7 bases not matched to a gene. Germline CDR1 reads SGHTA; CDR2 reads FQGNSA. The CDR3 here is CASSLRTSGSGGETQYF. The CDR3 DNA is TGTGCCAGCAGCTTAAGGACTAGCGGGAGCGGGGGAGAGACCCAGTACTTC.

This clonotype was counted once. V usage is TRBV10-3 and J usage is TRBJ2-3, with 9 bases that match TRBD2. J lost 10 bases, V lost 4 bases, and 9 bases had no gene match. The CDR3 has 14 residues. Germline V gene sequence: CDR1 ENHRY, CDR2 SYGVKD. The CDR3 here is CAISVERGVRAQYF. CDR3 DNA: TGTGCCATCAGTGTCGAGCGGGGGGTCCGGGCGCAGTATTTT.

The rearrangement links TRBV10-3 to TRBJ1-1; D unclear. Germline assignment: CDR1 ENHRY and CDR2 SYGVKD. This CDR3 comprises 15 residues. Trimming took off 6 bases at V and 0 bases at J, with 14 bases between the two ends. The CDR3 spells CAIRFSTVMNTEAFF. CDR3 DNA: TGTGCCATCAGATTCTCTACGGTGATGAACACTGAAGCTTTCTTT.

In this sample, this clonotype turned up many times. V gene TRBV28 combines with J gene TRBJ2-5; D may be TRBD2 (6 bases). The V end lost 6 bases, the J end lost 3 bases, and 23 bases lay between the germline ends. This CDR3 contains 17 residues. Germline CDR1 is MDHEN and CDR2 is SYDVKM. The CDR3 sequence is CASSPSRGGETKETQYF. The CDR3 DNA is TGTGCCAGCAGCCCATCCCGGGGCGGGGAAACGAAAGAGACCCAGTACTTC. Supplemented by reference TRBV28 and TRBJ2-5, the full variable domain reads DVKVTQSSRYLVKRTGEKVFLECVQDMDHENMFWYRQDPGLGLRLIYFSYDVKMKEKGDIPEGYSVSREKKERFSLILESASTNQTSMYLCASSPSRGGETKETQYFGPGTRLLVL.

The rearrangement uses TRBV10-3 and TRBJ1-2; D unclear. The CDR3 sequence is 14 residues long. V lost 8 bases and J lost 7, with 20 bases in between. Looked up from germline, CDR1 is ENHRY and CDR2 is SYGVKD. As DNA, the CDR3 is TGTGCCATCGATCCCCTAGGAGTGACGGGTGGCTACACCTTC. Translating it yields CAIDPLGVTGGYTF.

This sequence joins TRBV24-1 and TRBJ1-3; D may be TRBD1 (6 bases). Germline loops: CDR1 KGHDR, CDR2 SFDVKD. The CDR3 length is 16 residues. The V gene lost 9 bases and the J gene lost 0 bases, with 17 bases spanning the gap. The CDR3 is CATFTGCGLSGNTIYF. The DNA for the CDR3 is TGTGCCACCTTTACAGGGTGCGGCCTCTCTGGAAACACCATATATTTT.

This clonotype was seen more than once but under ten times. This rearrangement joins TRBV6-1 to TRBJ2-3, with 9 positions matching TRBD2. The CDR3 consists of 16 residues. The V gene end was trimmed by 1 base and the J gene end by 2 bases; junction bases not matched to a gene: 4. CDR1 is MNHNS, CDR2 SASEGT, per germline. CDR3 sequence reads: CASSEGLAGTTDTQYF. CDR3 sequence (DNA): TGTGCCAGCAGTGAAGGCCTAGCGGGGACCACAGATACGCAGTATTTT.

This chain links TRBV19 with TRBJ1-2; D remains unclear. Trimming removed 3 bases from V and 8 bases from J, with 16 bases in between. The CDR3 contains 14 residues. The germline V gene encodes CDR1 LNHDA and CDR2 SQIVND (reference sequence). Written as DNA, the CDR3 is TGTGCCAGTAGTATCCCGGCGGCCAGAGGAGGCTACACCTTC. It translates to CASSIPAARGGYTF.